This record looks at one TCR beta chain sequence and its context. This specimen belongs to a study of shared T cell receptors in the human thymus. V lost 4 bases and J lost 3, with 14 bases in between. There are 15 residues in the CDR3. Germline CDR1 reads SGHDT; CDR2 reads YYEEEE. Profiling relied on immunoSEQ multiplex PCR, and the TCRdb table lists in-frame clones only, not all of them. The sample contains some 400,000 clones, 85% to 95% of which appear only once. The chain has TRBV5-6 and TRBJ2-1, with a possible D match to TRBD2 (8 bases). This receptor was obtained from a human donor. The sequencing sample was made of thymocytes. CDR3 protein: CASSPGGLVYNEQFF. The CDR3 nucleotides read TGTGCCAGCAGCCCAGGGGGACTAGTCTACAATGAGCAGTTCTTC. Full variable domain (outside the CDR3, taken from reference TRBV5-6 and TRBJ2-1): DAGVTQSPTHLIKTRGQQVTLRCSPKSGHDTVSWYQQALGQGPQFIFQYYEEEERQRGNFPDRFSGHQFPNYSSELNVNALLLGDSALYLCASSPGGLVYNEQFFGPGTRLTVL.